This TCR beta chain appears in the sequencing data of a study of T cell responses to AZD1222 COVID-19 vaccine (dated by TCRdb to about 2021). Some background on the complete study: AZD1222 recipients with second doses at about 4 weeks or about 12 weeks were pooled, because spike-specific TCR depth and breadth did not differ between schedules. Trial participants were enrolled by age into 18-55, 56-69 and 70-plus year subgroups, with approximately 150, 30 and 60 TCR-sequenced participants respectively. TCR sequencing covered more than 230 trial participants: 200 to 220 given two doses of AZD1222 and approximately 26 given two doses of MenACWY control vaccine. Results the study describes overall, beyond this receptor: Because no day 14 peak-response samples were available, the repertoires could be characterized only after the peak T cell response. Reportedly, almost half of the unique spike-specific TCRs recognized epitopes lying outside the regions that are mutated in the B.1.351 and B.1.1.7 variants. After two AZD1222 doses, both the breadth and the depth of spike-specific TCRs were significantly higher than at day 0 and than in MenACWY recipients. Conclusions about previously exposed vaccinees were limited because only 5 or 6 AZD1222 recipients were SARS-CoV-2 seropositive at baseline. Participants were mostly white British, with more females than males. The authors suggested clonal diversity may have been underestimated. CD4 TCRs associated with the vaccine covered the entire spike protein, and the dominant responses were in regions 160-218 and 743-854. The 56-69-year group was small, and its depth increase did not reach significance, likely because of low power.

Regarding this clone: Its antigen is not yet known. No much larger clone exists at a distance of one base, and base qualities are not known.

From the cysteine up to the phenylalanine, the CDR3 has a length of 13 residues. Of all the DNA, just the CDR3 is kept, 39 bases in frame from base 1. V drops 2 bases and J drops 3 bases, leaving 7 bases in between. CDR1 and CDR2, looked up from the germline V gene, are MNHNS and SASEGT. The time point label corresponds to: baseline before first vaccination. Samples from vaccinated people were obtained from the UK trials COV001 and COV002, which included a single-blind randomized controlled phase 2/3 trial of AZD1222 (ChAdOx1 nCoV-19) in healthy adults. Trial participant PBMC samples were collected at day 0 and day 28 after the second dose for TCRbeta chain sequencing. The CDR3 regions of human TCRbeta chains were subjected to immunosequencing. The published analysis was carried out like this. TCRs in the repertoires were compared against a reference library of SARS-CoV-2-specific TCRs that had been generated with the MIRA antigen-specificity platform. Breadth was defined as the fraction of unique TCRs that were SARS-CoV-2-associated, and depth was defined as the fraction of total T cells that were SARS-CoV-2-associated. Using the MIRA data, every spike-specific TCR was mapped to the spike region that the TCR reacted to and assigned to either a CD4 or a CD8 class. Log10-transformed breadth and depth values were compared by one-way ANOVA with Sidak's multiple comparisons tests. What TCRdb holds here is the immuneACCESS table cut down to in-frame rearrangements. Part of the clones is not present; checked against another copy, under half of the missing clones reflect an unresolved V gene, and the others are unexplained. The DNA gave D and trimming, while V, J and clone size come from that table. In all, the sample holds some 56,000 clones, and 80% to 90% of those were seen once. Over 13% of the sample lies in the top ten.

The input for sequencing was peripheral blood, taken on day 0 of AZD1222 vaccination. The sequence joins TRBV6-1 to TRBJ1-1, with the D gene uncertain. This TCR derives from an adult in good health. CDR3 sequence: CASSETVYTEAFF. Here is the DNA: TGTGCCAGCAGTGAAACGGTGTACACTGAAGCTTTCTTT.